This TCR beta chain appears in the sequencing data of a study of blood T cell repertoires in COVID-19. In the study overall: Italy, Spain and the United States were the sources of the convalescent and acute COVID-19 samples.

Per the original methods: Estimation of nucleated cell counts relied on the amplification of reference gene primers. The assay was immunoSEQ multiplex PCR, and TCRdb's table has in-frame clones only and misses some. For V, J and clone size, that table is used; D and trimming come from the DNA. In the table there are fewer than 250,000 clones, around nine tenths of which are singletons. This clone was detected only a few times. V was trimmed by 2 bases and J by 5 bases, leaving 13 bases between them. Germline V lookup: CDR1 MGHDK, CDR2 SYGVNS. This CDR3 has 14 amino acids. V is TRBV25-1 and J is TRBJ2-7; a possible D gene is TRBD1 (6 bases). The specimen sequenced was peripheral blood. This clonotype was obtained from a man aged 60 to 69 with acute or convalescent COVID-19. CDR3 bases: TGTGCCAGCAGTGAAACTAGACAGGCCCACGAGCAGTACTTC. Translating it yields CASSETRQAHEQYF.